This is a list of T cell receptor beta chains from one sample in a study of shared T cell receptors in the human thymus. Repertoires were generated with immunoSEQ multiplex PCR, while TCRdb's copy carries only in-frame clones and drops some. The sample consists of about 380,000 clones, roughly 94% of them appearing once. Sequencing was carried out using thymocytes. These receptors came from a human donor. CDR3s include the opening cysteine and the closing phenylalanine or tryptophan.

TRBV18 13 CASSPGSNYGYTF
TRBV7-3 13 CASSLRTGGEQYF
TRBV19 20 CASSIGQGETGGTRGETQYF
TRBV5-6 19 CASSLSSGQGAQGANVLTF
TRBV30 16 CAWSVPWDGNLHSYTF
TRBV6-1 12 CASSGQFYGYTF
TRBV28 14 CASSPLAGLNEQFF
TRBV27 14 CASSSGQFTDTQYF
TRBV27 14 CASSPGQGTDTQYF
TRBV19 13 CASNSGGEETQYF
TRBV28 16 CASSYTTGAVTGELFF
TRBV27 16 CASSSVPGQGPDTQYF
TRBV18 16 CASSPPVTTGLYGYTF
TRBV6-1 13 CASSGGSQETQYF
TRBV11-2 13 CASSLSQAQPQHF
TRBV25-1 17 CASSGVQPGQGSYGYTF
TRBV4-1 17 CASSQDPFAGRYNEQFF
TRBV11-2 14 CASSLRLERDTQYF
TRBV7-7 13 CASSSPGRREQFF
TRBV27 16 CASSLCKGWPGDEQYF
TRBV7-9 17 CASSSLEDYPNVYEQYF
TRBV28 15 CASSLKASLNTEAFF
TRBV7-5 19 CVRSLPLAGGPKHPDTQYF
TRBV29-1 14 CSVRTSGSTDTQYF
TRBV19 13 CASTPGEANVLTF
TRBV4-3 18 CASSQEGAGPSNTGELFF
TRBV27 16 CASSQTFRRGQETQYF
TRBV18 15 CASSPRQGSYNEQFF
TRBV18 11 CASSPGQEQFF
TRBV27 12 CATQRGTGELFF
TRBV5-1 16 CASSFGRPSSYNEQFF
TRBV19 16 CASSTQGRGSKNIQYF
TRBV7-3 13 CASYSEGKETQYF
TRBV6-1 20 CASSGTPSGRTTVSYNEQFF
TRBV6-5 11 CASRTGLEQYF
TRBV27 16 CASSRPGHQKNTEAFF
TRBV7-2 15 CASSLRADNNYGYTF
TRBV5-4 14 CASSGPGTGVGYTF
TRBV6-4 14 CANCGREGPHTQYF
TRBV6-8 11 CASAKGGSLNF
TRBV14 16 CASSQVLDSVPYEQYF
TRBV27 15 CASSPRDPLSDTQYF
TRBV29-1 11 CSDRLADTQYF
TRBV5-6 15 CASSRSRTKYNEQFF
TRBV27 14 CASGTSVYQETQYF
TRBV5-8 15 CASSLKVGWDYGYTF
TRBV29-1 13 CSALTGRLYEQYF
TRBV7-2 16 CASSSRSRTGPYEQYF
TRBV4-3 16 CASSQGRRWGLYEQYF
TRBV15 14 CATSRAGDNDEQYF
TRBV19 16 CASSTTGVGSTDTQYF
TRBV7-6 20 CASSSPLTSRRSGATDTQYF
TRBV11-3 20 CASSLEVPSGSPRRTGELFF
TRBV4-3 16 CASSQGLAGAYNEQFF